The 6 T cell receptor beta chains given below trace back to one sample, sequenced in a study of control samples from healthy donors and cancer patients. Assay: immunoSEQ multiplex PCR; the TCRdb copy retains only in-frame clones and omits some. The sample has about 170,000 clones, roughly 89% seen once. The sample was blood. These receptor sequences come from a woman younger than 45 in good health.

The gene calls are TRBV30 and TRBJ2-3; 10 positions match TRBD2. Germline trimming cut 3 bases from V and 0 bases from J; bases unmatched to any gene: 0. This CDR3 region has 14 residues. Germline loops: CDR1 GTSNPN, CDR2 SVGIG (reference sequence). CDR3 amino acids: CAWRTSGSTDTQYF. In DNA, the CDR3 is TGTGCCTGGAGGACTAGCGGGAGCACAGATACGCAGTATTTT.

This chain connects TRBV18 to TRBJ1-1; the D is unclear. Germline V gene lookup returns CDR1 KGHSH and CDR2 LQKENI. The CDR3 has 11 residues. V was clipped by 4 bases and J by 8 bases, with 8 bases between them. CDR3 sequence reads: CASSLSTEAFF. DNA for the CDR3: TGTGCCAGCTCACTAAGTACGGAAGCTTTCTTT.

CDR3 DNA sequence: TGTGCCAGCAGTTTAAGGACAGGGGGCCCTGGAAACACCATATATTTT. Amino acid sequence: CASSLRTGGPGNTIYF. The chain employs TRBV28 and TRBJ1-3; 11 positions match TRBD1. Per germline, CDR1 MDHEN and CDR2 SYDVKM. This CDR3 has 16 residues. V shed 2 bases and J 2 bases; nucleotides not matched to a gene: 2.

The DNA for the CDR3 is TGTGCCAGCAGCTTAGCGGTCGGTGAGCAGTTCTTC. It encodes CASSLAVGEQFF. This rearrangement joins TRBV7-9 to TRBJ2-1; no clear D gene. V was pared by 0 bases and J by 9 bases, with 6 bases between. Germline V gives CDR1 SEHNR, CDR2 FQNEAQ (reference sequence). This CDR3 spans 12 amino acids. Full variable domain (missing parts from reference TRBV7-9 and TRBJ2-1): DTGVSQNPRHKITKRGQNVTFRCDPISEHNRLYWYRQTLGQGPEFLTYFQNEAQLEKSRLLSDRFSAERPKGSFSTLEIQRTEQGDSAMYLCASSLAVGEQFFGPGTRLTVL.

The rearrangement joins TRBV28 to TRBJ2-7, with D perhaps given as TRBD1 or TRBD2 (5 bases each). The CDR3 is 14 amino acids. V lost 6 bases, J lost 2 bases, and 14 bases lay in between. Germline V gives CDR1 MDHEN, CDR2 SYDVKM. The CDR3 nucleotides are TGTGCCAGCAGGGTCTACCGGGACGCCTACGAGCAGTACTTC. It specifies CASRVYRDAYEQYF. Combining the CDR3 with reference TRBV28 and TRBJ2-7 gives the whole variable domain DVKVTQSSRYLVKRTGEKVFLECVQDMDHENMFWYRQDPGLGLRLIYFSYDVKMKEKGDIPEGYSVSREKKERFSLILESASTNQTSMYLCASRVYRDAYEQYFGPGTRLTVT.

The table lists this clone with a few counts. The chain links TRBV11-1 to TRBJ2-5; no clear D gene. The germline gives CDR1 SGHAT, CDR2 FQDESV (reference sequence). Trimming took 8 bases from V and 4 from J, leaving 8 bases between them. The CDR3 sequence is 11 residues long. CDR3 sequence: CASGLGETQYF. For the CDR3, the DNA is TGTGCCAGCGGTTTGGGAGAGACCCAGTACTTC.